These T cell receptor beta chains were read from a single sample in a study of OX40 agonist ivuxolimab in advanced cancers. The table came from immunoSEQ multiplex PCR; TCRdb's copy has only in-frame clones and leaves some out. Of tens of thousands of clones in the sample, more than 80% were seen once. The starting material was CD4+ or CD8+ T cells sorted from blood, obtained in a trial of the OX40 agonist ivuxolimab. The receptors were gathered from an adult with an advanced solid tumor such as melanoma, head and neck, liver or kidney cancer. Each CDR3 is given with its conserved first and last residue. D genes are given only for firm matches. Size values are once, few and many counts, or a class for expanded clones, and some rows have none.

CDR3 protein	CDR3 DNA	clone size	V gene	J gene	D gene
CASSPDLGGREQFF	TGTGCCAGCAGCCCCGATTTGGGAGGGAGAGAGCAGTTCTTC	NA	TRBV5-4	TRBJ2-1	TRBD2
CASSPGQSYEQYF	TGTGCCAGCAGCCCCGGACAGTCCTACGAGCAGTACTTC	few	TRBV27	TRBJ2-7	NA
CAWSVTGYATEAFF	TGTGCCTGGAGTGTAACAGGGTATGCCACTGAAGCTTTCTTT	many	TRBV30	TRBJ1-1	NA
CASSYGTGGRDEQYF	TGTGCCAGCAGCTATGGGACAGGGGGCCGGGACGAGCAGTACTTC	NA	TRBV7-3	TRBJ2-7	TRBD1
CASSLHQGTLNEQFF	TGCGCCAGCAGCCTCCACCAAGGGACTCTCAATGAGCAGTTCTTC	NA	TRBV4-1	TRBJ2-1	NA
CASSLRDTGTELFF	TGTGCCAGCAGCTTAAGGGACACAGGTACAGAACTGTTTTTT	once	TRBV7-2	TRBJ1-4	NA
CASSEQIYGYTF	TGTGCCAGCAGTGAGCAGATTTATGGCTACACCTTC	NA	TRBV2	TRBJ1-2	NA
CASSLPGEETQYF	TGCGCCAGCAGCTTGCCAGGAGAGGAGACCCAGTACTTC	many	TRBV5-1	TRBJ2-5	NA
CSARGSRENTGELFF	TGCAGCGCCCGAGGATCAAGGGAGAACACCGGGGAGCTGTTTTTT	NA	TRBV29-1	TRBJ2-2	NA
CASSLRAGGTEAFF	TGCGCCAGCAGCTTGCGTGCGGGGGGCACTGAAGCTTTCTTT	NA	TRBV5-1	TRBJ1-1	NA
CAWSFTGTNTEAFF	TGTGCCTGGAGCTTTACAGGGACGAACACTGAAGCTTTCTTT	few	TRBV30	TRBJ1-1	NA
CASSLIPDGGYEQYF	TGCGCCAGCAGCCTCATTCCGGACGGAGGATACGAGCAGTACTTC	NA	TRBV5-1	TRBJ2-7	NA
CASSESVAGNTDTQYF	TGCGCCAGCAGTGAGTCGGTAGCGGGTAACACAGATACGCAGTATTTT	NA	TRBV10-1	TRBJ2-3	TRBD2
CASSLGGTSSRHTEAFF	TGTGCCAGCAGCTTAGGAGGGACCTCAAGTAGGCACACTGAAGCTTTCTTT	NA	TRBV11-2	TRBJ1-1	NA
CASSGTGTSGVIGELFF	TGTGCCAGCAGCGGAACCGGGACTAGCGGAGTTATCGGGGAGCTGTTTTTT	NA	TRBV9	TRBJ2-2	TRBD2
CASSQGRTETFF	TGCGCCAGCAGCCAAGGCCGGACAGAGACTTTCTTT	few	TRBV4-1	TRBJ1-1	NA
CASRASGGSYEQYF	TGTGCCAGTAGGGCTAGCGGGGGGTCCTACGAGCAGTACTTC	NA	TRBV19	TRBJ2-7	TRBD2
CASSLRGSEQYF	TGTGCCAGCAGCCTGAGGGGGTCCGAGCAGTACTTC	NA	TRBV7-9	TRBJ2-7	NA
CASSRGREGRGEQYF	TGCGCCAGCAGCCGGGGCCGGGAGGGTCGTGGCGAGCAGTACTTC	NA	TRBV5-1	TRBJ2-7	TRBD2
CASSESTTNQIQYF	TGCGCCAGCAGTGAGTCGACCACCAACCAAATCCAGTACTTC	once	TRBV10-2	TRBJ2-7	NA
CATRTSGRWDEQFF	TGTGCCACGAGGACTAGCGGGAGATGGGATGAGCAGTTCTTC	NA	TRBV19	TRBJ2-1	TRBD2
CASSFTGGGPQHF	TGTGCCAGCAGTTTCACCGGAGGGGGGCCCCAGCATTTT	NA	TRBV27	TRBJ1-5	NA
CATDRFSYSNQPQHF	TGTGCCACGGACAGGTTCTCTTATAGCAATCAGCCCCAGCATTTT	NA	TRBV15	TRBJ1-5	TRBD1
CASSVSEAFF	TGTGCCAGCAGTGTTAGTGAAGCTTTCTTT	NA	TRBV2	TRBJ1-1	NA
CAWSTGEDTEAFF	TGTGCCTGGAGTACAGGGGAGGACACTGAAGCTTTCTTT	NA	TRBV30	TRBJ1-1	TRBD1
CASSDLAGGRPYEQYF	TGTGCCAGCAGTGATTTGGCGGGAGGGCGCCCCTACGAGCAGTACTTC	NA	TRBV6-1	TRBJ2-7	TRBD2